The 2 T cell receptor beta chains presented below share a single source sample, sequenced in a study of T cell changes during pregnancy in multiple sclerosis. Sequenced by immunoSEQ multiplex PCR; TCRdb stores in-frame clones only, minus some. The sample includes more than 55,000 clones, roughly 90% of them seen just once. This specimen consisted of peripheral blood, obtained in the first trimester of pregnancy. These receptors were obtained from a female donor in good health, enrolled as a control in a pregnancy study.

The genes are TRBV5-4 and TRBJ2-7, with D tentatively TRBD2 (7 bases). The CDR3 runs to 14 residues. CDR1 SGHNT and CDR2 YYREEE come from the germline V gene (reference sequence). V was trimmed by 4 bases and J by 2 bases, leaving 13 bases between them. This CDR3 reads CASSGGGGTYEQYF. The CDR3 DNA reads as TGTGCCAGCAGCGGAGGGGGGGGAACCTACGAGCAGTACTTC.

The chain has TRBV30 and TRBJ1-1, with D possibly being TRBD1 (6 bases). Per the germline V gene, CDR1 is GTSNPN and CDR2 is SVGIG (reference sequence). CDR3 length: 18 amino acids. Between the trimmed V and J ends, which lost 0 bases and 1 base, there was a span of 21 bases. The CDR3 sequence is CAWSVQAYRAGPNTEAFF. As DNA, the CDR3 is TGTGCCTGGAGTGTACAGGCCTACAGGGCAGGGCCGAACACTGAAGCTTTCTTT.